This T cell receptor beta chain is drawn from a study of cytomegalovirus exposure and HLA in healthy donors. Study-wide findings and caveats: Cytomegalovirus status was reportedly diagnosed by the classifier with high specificity and sensitivity. Accurate prediction of most subjects' HLA-A and HLA-B alleles from TCR beta sequences was reported.

Regarding this clone: Its antigen is as yet unknown.

Amplification used 60 Vbeta primers and 13 Jbeta primers. Sequencing was performed with immunoSEQ multiplex PCR; in TCRdb, only in-frame clones are kept and a portion is missing. The sample has around 100,000 clones, roughly 85% seen once. Germline CDR1 is SGHRS and CDR2 is YFSETQ. The CDR3 loop spans 15 amino acids. V was pared by 4 bases and J by 0 bases, with 6 bases of the junction left unmatched. The sequence came from a man aged 25-40 years in good health and CMV-seropositive. Sequenced: PBMCs. This rearrangement joins TRBV5-1 to TRBJ1-2; 7 positions match TRBD1. Here the CDR3 DNA reads TGCGCCAGCAGCGCACAGGGGAGAGCTAACTATGGCTACACCTTC. This gives the protein CASSAQGRANYGYTF.